Described below is a single T cell receptor (beta chain) sequence and its context. These data originate in a study of cytomegalovirus exposure and HLA in healthy donors. Study overall: Genetic ancestry analysis placed around four fifths of the approximately 390 donors that were genotyped in the Caucasian-associated cluster.

PCR used 60 Vbeta primers and 13 Jbeta primers. Data came from immunoSEQ multiplex PCR; TCRdb stores just in-frame clones and leaves some out. The table lists fewer than 85,000 clones. V dropped 7 bases and J dropped 4 bases, with 20 bases sitting between them. Germline V gene data show CDR1 as SEHNR and CDR2 as FQNEAQ (reference sequence). The CDR3 is made up of 15 amino acids. The receptor's source is a man aged 25-45 years in good health and CMV-seronegative. Sequenced input: PBMCs. The chain has TRBV7-9 and TRBJ2-7, with D maybe TRBD1 (9 bases). CDR3 bases: TGTGCCAGCATCCTTAGCGGGACAGGGTTGTACGAGCAGTACTTC. Translated: CASILSGTGLYEQYF.